This record covers a single T cell receptor (beta chain). No antigen is known for it. Base-call qualities are not available, and no considerably larger clone is one nucleotide away. The source of the sample is a study of CD8 T cells in ankylosing spondylitis (dated by TCRdb to 2015 to 2018). General notes on the study: To find TCR variants linked to disease, the study profiled T cell receptor beta repertoires in ankylosing spondylitis patients and healthy donors. In total, the full study cohort was made up of some 110 healthy donors and 25 ankylosing spondylitis patients. Peripheral blood samples were taken, and synovial fluid was additionally collected from ankylosing spondylitis patients. The paper as a whole reports these results and caveats: Some of the motif variants had been reported before in the synovial fluid and blood of reactive arthritis patients, a finding that suggests common disease-initiation mechanisms. A TCR beta motif of 7 or 8 highly homologous amino acid variants appeared characteristic of blood from ankylosing spondylitis patients. A CD8+ phenotype was shown by the disease-linked clones, which were found at relatively low frequencies in peripheral blood. According to the report, matched synovial fluid samples from ankylosing spondylitis patients were significantly enriched for the disease-linked clones.

TCRdb records Illumina HiSeq 2500 as the sequencer. Quantitative 5'-RACE with molecular barcodes was used to prepare TCR beta libraries. Concerning the study's data processing: A new computational method based on a probabilistic model of VDJ rearrangement was used to identify disease-linked TCR variants. Using fastp at Q25 and MiXCR, TCRdb reprocessed the public reads and kept productive beta chains. Identical CDR3 protein sequences are pooled into one entry, listed with their most common genes and DNA. For this entry, the V and J calls and clone size follow TCRdb and not the study's own pipeline. In all, the sample holds a few hundred thousand distinct CDR3 sequences, and 20% to 25% of those were seen once. About 16% of the sample is taken by the ten largest. The TCR comes from a male donor with ankylosing spondylitis. Specimen: blood, either unsorted or a sorted T cell fraction (not recorded which).

The sequence in DNA is TGCAGTGCTAGAGACCCCGGGACTAGCGGTCCCTACGAGCAGTACTTC. Its protein reads: CSARDPGTSGPYEQYF. The sequence is built from TRBV20-1 and TRBJ2-7; 11 bases in between match TRBD2. The CDR3 numbers 16 residues from cysteine through phenylalanine. Only the CDR3 part of the read is kept: 48 bases, read in frame from the first base. For CDR1 and CDR2, the germline V gene (reference sequence) lists DFQATT and SNEGSKA. Trimming accounts for 0 bases at V and 2 bases at J, while the number of junction bases matched to no gene is 6.